This T cell receptor beta chain is drawn from a study of OX40 agonist ivuxolimab in advanced cancers. Study-level information: Every 2 weeks, patients received ivuxolimab intravenously, dosed at 0.01 to 10 mg/kg. Mean age about 60 years, range 23 to 79; just over 80% male.

Study-level findings and limits: Clonal expansion was seen in CD4+ and CD8+ blood T cells by week 6 at 0.1 to 3.0 mg/kg. Not determined was the antigen specificity of the expanded peripheral T cells.

CDR1 and CDR2 (germline): SGHRS, YFSETQ. V shed 5 bases and J 0 bases; nucleotides not matched to a gene: 3. The length of the CDR3 is 15 residues. Regarding this clone: Its specificity is not known.

Clones were sequenced by immunoSEQ multiplex PCR, and TCRdb holds only the in-frame ones, with some missing. The sample consists of fewer than 75,000 clones, roughly nine tenths of them appearing once. Here the sequenced sample was CD4+ or CD8+ T cells sorted from blood, taken in a trial of the OX40 agonist ivuxolimab. This receptor was obtained from an adult with an advanced solid tumor such as melanoma, head and neck, liver or kidney cancer. This rearrangement joins TRBV5-1 to TRBJ2-2, with TRBD1 matching over 8 bases. CDR3 in DNA: TGCGCCAGCAGTCGACAGGGGTCGAACACCGGGGAGCTGTTTTTT. Protein product: CASSRQGSNTGELFF. Complete variable domain (other parts from reference TRBV5-1 and TRBJ2-2): KAGVTQTPRYLIKTRGQQVTLSCSPISGHRSVSWYQQTPGQGLQFLFEYFSETQRNKGNFPGRFSGRQFSNSRSEMNVSTLELGDSALYLCASSRQGSNTGELFFGEGSRLTVL.